A selection of T cell receptor beta chains follows, all from one sample in a study of blood T cell repertoires in COVID-19. Clones were sequenced by immunoSEQ multiplex PCR, and TCRdb holds only the in-frame ones, with some missing. The sample shows about 47,000 clones, about 91% of them seen only once. Sequencing input: peripheral blood. The receptors were sampled from a man between 60 and 75 years old with active COVID-19. Both conserved end residues are trimmed from each CDR3. Each record gives: J gene, V gene, CDR3 protein.

j_gene: TRBJ2-7
v_gene: TRBV7-3
CDR3aa: ASSLNGGSSYEQY

j_gene: TRBJ2-6
v_gene: TRBV14
CDR3aa: ASSQYQGTGANVLT

j_gene: TRBJ1-5
v_gene: TRBV5-5
CDR3aa: ASSWGQGGNQPQH

j_gene: TRBJ1-2
v_gene: TRBV14
CDR3aa: ASSHVTGPHFT

j_gene: TRBJ2-2
v_gene: TRBV4-1
CDR3aa: ASSQARTGRNTGELF

j_gene: TRBJ1-3
v_gene: TRBV19
CDR3aa: ASSIKSRSSGNTIY

j_gene: TRBJ1-3
v_gene: TRBV6-5
CDR3aa: ASRTANSGNTIY

j_gene: TRBJ2-1
v_gene: TRBV7-2
CDR3aa: ASSLGRLRNEQF

j_gene: TRBJ1-2
v_gene: TRBV27
CDR3aa: ASSLAGESYGYT

j_gene: TRBJ1-4
v_gene: TRBV10-3
CDR3aa: AISEGPTGAVNEKLF

j_gene: TRBJ2-5
v_gene: TRBV2
CDR3aa: ASAPPREEGETQY

j_gene: TRBJ1-2
v_gene: TRBV7-2
CDR3aa: ASSLARGNYGYT

j_gene: TRBJ1-5
v_gene: TRBV7-8
CDR3aa: ASSLDRGDNQPQH

j_gene: TRBJ2-2
v_gene: TRBV9
CDR3aa: ASSVGTNTGELF

j_gene: TRBJ2-1
v_gene: TRBV6-5
CDR3aa: ASRLEGTSYNEQF

j_gene: TRBJ1-4
v_gene: TRBV10-3
CDR3aa: ATQGQGNNEKLF

j_gene: TRBJ2-7
v_gene: TRBV18
CDR3aa: ASSRQDSYEQY

j_gene: TRBJ2-5
v_gene: TRBV29-1
CDR3aa: SVTTGLSRLAQY

j_gene: TRBJ1-5
v_gene: TRBV7-3
CDR3aa: ASSLEGVSPQH

j_gene: TRBJ1-1
v_gene: TRBV14
CDR3aa: ASSQEEWTEAF

j_gene: TRBJ2-7
v_gene: TRBV11-2
CDR3aa: ASSFEAPAYEQY

j_gene: TRBJ1-5
v_gene: TRBV6-2/TRBV6-3
CDR3aa: ASSYSGEDQPQH

j_gene: TRBJ2-3
v_gene: TRBV25-1
CDR3aa: ASSEFGYRGSTDTQY

j_gene: TRBJ2-2
v_gene: TRBV2
CDR3aa: ASAISGGATGELF

j_gene: TRBJ2-7
v_gene: TRBV29-1
CDR3aa: SVARSAGGDYEQY

j_gene: TRBJ1-5
v_gene: TRBV19
CDR3aa: ASSEQGNEPQH

j_gene: TRBJ2-5
v_gene: TRBV5-1
CDR3aa: ASRLGLAGQETQY

j_gene: TRBJ2-2
v_gene: TRBV5-5
CDR3aa: ASSLALSSGRNGELF

j_gene: TRBJ2-1
v_gene: TRBV24-1
CDR3aa: ATSDFAGSSYNEQF

j_gene: TRBJ2-2
v_gene: TRBV4-1
CDR3aa: ASRQLTGAVTGELF

j_gene: TRBJ1-1
v_gene: TRBV19
CDR3aa: ASSFGQGASTEAF

j_gene: TRBJ2-2
v_gene: TRBV29-1
CDR3aa: SVVVGGLGHGELF

j_gene: TRBJ2-2
v_gene: TRBV19
CDR3aa: ASRLQGTGELF

j_gene: TRBJ2-3
v_gene: TRBV6-1
CDR3aa: ASSVARGHLTLTDTQY

j_gene: TRBJ2-6
v_gene: TRBV6-1
CDR3aa: ASSDGGGRANVLT

j_gene: TRBJ2-7
v_gene: TRBV9
CDR3aa: ASSVDGQGYEQY

j_gene: TRBJ2-3
v_gene: TRBV19
CDR3aa: ASKPSVTDTQY

j_gene: TRBJ2-2
v_gene: TRBV2
CDR3aa: ASREGLAGVVGELF